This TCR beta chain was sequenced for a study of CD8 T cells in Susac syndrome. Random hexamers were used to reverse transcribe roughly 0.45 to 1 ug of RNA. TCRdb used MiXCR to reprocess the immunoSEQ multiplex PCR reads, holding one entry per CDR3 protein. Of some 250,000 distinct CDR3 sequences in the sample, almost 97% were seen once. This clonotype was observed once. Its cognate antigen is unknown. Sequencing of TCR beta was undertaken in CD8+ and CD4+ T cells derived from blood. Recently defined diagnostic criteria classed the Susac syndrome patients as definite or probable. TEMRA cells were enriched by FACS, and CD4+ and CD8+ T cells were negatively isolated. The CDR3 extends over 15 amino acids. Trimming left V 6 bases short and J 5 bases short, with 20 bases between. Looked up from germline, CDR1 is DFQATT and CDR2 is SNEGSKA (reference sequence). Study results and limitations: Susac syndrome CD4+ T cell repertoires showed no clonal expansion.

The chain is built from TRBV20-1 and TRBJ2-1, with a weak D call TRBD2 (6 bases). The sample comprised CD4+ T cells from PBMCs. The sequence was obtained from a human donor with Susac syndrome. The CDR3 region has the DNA TGCAGTGCCCGGGAGAGAGGGTTTATCGACAATGAGCAGTTCTTC. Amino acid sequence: CSARERGFIDNEQFF.